This T cell receptor (beta chain) was sequenced during a study of blood T cell repertoires in COVID-19. About the research overall: There were acute and convalescent COVID-19 samples, and they came from the United States, Italy and Spain.

Assay: immunoSEQ multiplex PCR; the TCRdb copy retains only in-frame clones and omits some. The sample has under 200,000 clones; 88% are singletons. Between the trimmed V and J ends, which lost 0 bases and 5 bases, there was a span of 8 bases. Germline CDR1 SGHRS, CDR2 YFSETQ. This CDR3 region has 13 residues. This TCR was sampled from a man between 45 and 60 years old who had recovered from COVID-19. Sequences were obtained from peripheral blood. This chain joins TRBV5-1 and TRBJ2-5; D gene unclear. The CDR3 DNA reads as TGCGCCAGCAGCTTGGGGTGGGCGGAGACCCAGTACTTC. As protein: CASSLGWAETQYF.